These 19 T cell receptor beta chains share one sample of origin, sequenced in a study of beta chain features in type 1 diabetes. The isolated RNA, all of it, was reverse transcribed, so expressed TCRB transcripts were what got sequenced. The data were produced by immunoSEQ multiplex PCR, yet TCRdb's version contains in-frame clones alone and is incomplete. This table holds a few hundred thousand clones, around an eighth found once. Sequencing was done on a sample of naive CD4+ T cells from blood. Receptors were obtained from a man aged 18-30 years in good health.

In this sample, this clone turned up a few times. The chain joins TRBV7-9 to TRBJ2-5, with D possibly matching TRBD1 (5 bases). Germline V gene data show CDR1 as SEHNR and CDR2 as FQNEAQ (reference sequence). V was cut by 1 base and J by 5 bases, with 11 bases left in between. The CDR3 is made up of 14 amino acids. CDR3 bases: TGTGCCAGCAGCTTAGGTTCTAGGGGTGAGACCCAGTACTTC. Its translation: CASSLGSRGETQYF.

This clone was found a few times. This chain joins TRBV27 and TRBJ2-1; 12 bases line up with TRBD2. V was clipped by 6 bases and J by 6 bases; unmatched bases: 9. Germline values: CDR1 MNHEY, CDR2 SMNVEV (reference sequence). The CDR3 has 16 residues. Written as DNA, the CDR3 is TGTGCCAGCAGGAAGACTAGCGGGAGATGGGGCAATGAGCAGTTCTTC. Amino acids: CASRKTSGRWGNEQFF.

The rearrangement uses TRBV7-2 and TRBJ1-5, with D tentatively TRBD1 (5 bases). From germline, CDR1 is SGHTA and CDR2 FQGNSA. The ends were cut back, 1 base at V and 4 bases at J, with 11 bases in the middle. The CDR3 runs 15 residues. The CDR3 sequence: CASSLGWTLNQPQHF. CDR3 coding DNA: TGTGCCAGCAGCTTAGGATGGACACTGAATCAGCCCCAGCATTTT. The full variable domain, completed using reference TRBV7-2 and TRBJ1-5, is GAGVSQSPSNKVTEKGKDVELRCDPISGHTALYWYRQSLGQGLEFLIYFQGNSAPDKSGLPSDRFSAERTGGSVSTLTIQRTQQEDSAVYLCASSLGWTLNQPQHFGDGTRLSIL.

This clone was seen more than once but under ten times. Other DNA variants within this sample encode the same CDR3. The CDR3 is CASSRIGGTGELFF. The CDR3 DNA follows: TGTGCCAGTAGCCGAATTGGGGGGACCGGGGAGCTGTTTTTT. The chain has TRBV19 and TRBJ2-2, with D tentatively TRBD2 (6 bases). The CDR3 is 14 residues long. The germline V gene encodes CDR1 LNHDA and CDR2 SQIVND (reference sequence). V was cut by 6 bases and J by 5 bases, with 13 bases left in between.

The V call is TRBV2, the J call TRBJ2-1; D ambiguous. There are 13 residues in the CDR3. Germline values: CDR1 SNHLY, CDR2 FYNNEI. Trimming took 8 bases from V and 4 from J, leaving 12 bases between them. CDR3 DNA: TGTGCCAGCCCCGAAGAACAGTACAATGAGCAGTTCTTC. This codes for CASPEEQYNEQFF.

This clone occurred a few times. This chain connects TRBV30 to TRBJ2-5; TRBD2 matches 12 bases. Germline loops: CDR1 GTSNPN, CDR2 SVGIG (reference sequence). V was pared by 4 bases and J by 5 bases, with 8 bases of the junction left unmatched. This CDR3 has 15 residues. CDR3 coding DNA: TGTGCCTGGAAGACTAGCGGGGGCCTGAGGGAGACCCAGTACTTC. Amino acids: CAWKTSGGLRETQYF.

Comment on this clone: The sample holds other DNA sequences that translate to the same CDR3. The chain couples TRBV28 to TRBJ2-7; 8 positions agree with TRBD1. The CDR3 totals 14 residues. The germline V gene encodes CDR1 MDHEN and CDR2 SYDVKM. V gave up 6 bases and J gave up 2 bases; unmatched junction bases: 6. The DNA for the CDR3 is TGTGCCAGCAGACCACCGGGACAGGCCTACGAGCAGTACTTC. It codes for CASRPPGQAYEQYF.

The V and J genes are TRBV4-1 and TRBJ2-1, with 11 bases that match TRBD1. The CDR3 totals 17 residues. V lost 3 bases and J lost 10; bases outside the gene matches: 14. Germline V CDR1 and CDR2: MGHRA, YSYEKL. CDR3 amino acids: CASSQTQPGQGGGEQFF. As DNA, the CDR3 is TGCGCCAGCAGCCAGACCCAACCGGGACAGGGGGGTGGGGAGCAGTTCTTC.

The rearrangement uses TRBV25-1 and TRBJ2-5; 8 bases are a match to TRBD1. Looked up from germline, CDR1 is MGHDK and CDR2 is SYGVNS. The CDR3 length is 15 residues. Unmatched junction bases numbered 9, after V lost 4 bases and J lost 5 bases. This chain's CDR3 is CASSAWTGTWETQYF. CDR3 nucleotide sequence: TGTGCCAGCAGTGCCTGGACAGGGACATGGGAGACCCAGTACTTC.

The genes are TRBV7-2 and TRBJ2-5; 11 positions match TRBD1. The CDR3 has 16 amino acids. Germline V gives CDR1 SGHTA, CDR2 FQGNSA. Germline trimming cut 1 base from V and 1 base from J; bases unmatched to any gene: 2. CDR3 DNA: TGTGCCAGCAGCTTAGGGGACAGGGGGACCCAAGAGACCCAGTACTTC. It specifies CASSLGDRGTQETQYF.

This clone was recorded a few times. J is TRBJ2-7 and V is TRBV25-1; tentatively, D is TRBD2 (6 bases). This CDR3 is 14 amino acids long. V was pared by 5 bases and J by 7 bases, with 18 bases between. Looked up from germline, CDR1 is MGHDK and CDR2 is SYGVNS. Written as DNA, the CDR3 is TGTGCCAGCAGTAGGAGGGACGGAATACGGGAGCAGTACTTC. As protein: CASSRRDGIREQYF.

A few counts support this clone. The chain employs TRBV6-5 and TRBJ1-3, with a possible D match to TRBD1 (6 bases). CDR1 is MNHEY, CDR2 SVGAGI, per germline. Trimming took off 5 bases at V and 1 base at J, with 9 bases between the two ends. The CDR3 extends over 14 amino acids. This CDR3 reads CASSTGTSGNTIYF. Here the CDR3 DNA reads TGTGCCAGCAGTACTGGGACATCTGGAAACACCATATATTTT.

This clone was found a few times. V usage is TRBV28 and J usage is TRBJ2-3; TRBD1 aligns across 10 bases. There are 15 residues in the CDR3. The junction had 9 bases not matched to a gene; V was cut back by 6 bases and J by 6 bases. Germline V gene data show CDR1 as MDHEN and CDR2 as SYDVKM. CDR3 residues: CASRTQGTGDDTQYF. DNA of the CDR3: TGTGCCAGCAGGACCCAAGGGACAGGGGATGATACGCAGTATTTT.

CDR3 DNA sequence: TGTGCCAGCAGCAGGCTAGCGGGGGCAGATACGCAGTATTTT. It translates to CASSRLAGADTQYF. The J gene is TRBJ2-3, the V gene TRBV6-5, with 10 bases lining up with TRBD2. The germline CDR1 and CDR2 sequences are MNHEY and SVGAGI. V was pared by 6 bases and J by 4 bases, with 4 bases of the junction left unmatched. The CDR3 is made up of 14 amino acids.

This clone was seen a handful of times. The genes are TRBV19 and TRBJ2-3; the match to TRBD2 covers 9 bases. Germline V lookup: CDR1 LNHDA, CDR2 SQIVND (reference sequence). The CDR3 length is 15 residues. J lost 0 bases, V lost 6 bases, and 4 bases had no gene match. The CDR3 region is CASRRAGGSTDTQYF. In DNA form, the CDR3 reads TGTGCCAGTAGACGAGCGGGAGGAAGCACAGATACGCAGTATTTT.

This clone was picked up a small number of times. This chain links TRBV28 with TRBJ2-7, with TRBD1 matching 7 bases. Germline CDR1 is MDHEN and CDR2 is SYDVKM. The CDR3 length is 15 residues. V shed 6 bases and J 2 bases; nucleotides not matched to a gene: 10. CDR3 region: CASSPWTGVTYEQYF. The CDR3 DNA reads TGTGCCAGCAGCCCCTGGACAGGCGTAACCTACGAGCAGTACTTC.

In this sample, this clone turned up a few times. This rearrangement joins TRBV7-2 to TRBJ2-3; D ambiguous. V was cut by 5 bases and J by 2 bases, with 14 bases left in between. The CDR3 is 15 residues long. Germline CDR1 SGHTA, CDR2 FQGNSA. DNA of the CDR3: TGTGCCAGCAGCCAAGAAGTAAGACACACAGATACGCAGTATTTT. It yields the protein CASSQEVRHTDTQYF.

V and J are TRBV15 and TRBJ1-2; unclear D gene. The germline CDR1 and CDR2 sequences are LNHNV and YYDKDF (reference sequence). The CDR3 length is 14 residues. V shed 0 bases and J shed 4 bases, with 9 bases lying between them. CDR3 sequence reads: CATSRDMAGYGYTF. The CDR3 DNA reads as TGTGCCACCAGCAGAGATATGGCAGGCTATGGCTACACCTTC.

The chain joins TRBV5-1 to TRBJ2-6, with D tentatively TRBD2 (5 bases). Per the germline V gene, CDR1 is SGHRS and CDR2 is YFSETQ. Trimming took 6 bases from V and 0 from J, leaving 13 bases between them. The CDR3 is 16 residues long. DNA of the CDR3: TGCGCCAGCACGAGGGAAACGTTCTCTGGGGCCAACGTCCTGACTTTC. It codes for CASTRETFSGANVLTF.